A selection of T cell receptor beta chains follows, all from one sample in a study of blood T cell repertoires in COVID-19. Sequencing was performed with immunoSEQ multiplex PCR; in TCRdb, only in-frame clones are kept and a portion is missing. The repertoire consists of 75,000 to 100,000 clones, with more than 75% occurring once and the leading ten covering just over 15%. The sample consisted of peripheral blood. The receptors shown here come from a human donor in a cohort sampled during active COVID-19. Each CDR3 is given with its conserved first and last residue. A D gene is named only where the DNA matches it firmly. Clone size is given for some rows only: seen once, a few or many times, or a class if the clone is expanded.

V gene: TRBV13; J gene: TRBJ1-1; D gene: TRBD1; clone size: once; CDR3 DNA: TGTGCCAGCAGCACTAGTCCGACAGGGTCTAGTACTGAAGCTTTCTTT; CDR3 protein: CASSTSPTGSSTEAFF
V gene: TRBV19; J gene: TRBJ1-3; D gene: TRBD1; clone size: -; CDR3 DNA: TGTGCCAGTAGCCGGACAGGGAGGTCTGGAAACACCATATATTTT; CDR3 protein: CASSRTGRSGNTIYF
V gene: TRBV10-1; J gene: TRBJ2-5; D gene: TRBD1; clone size: -; CDR3 DNA: TGCGCCAGCAGTGACCCCGGGACAGGGTTAGAGACCCAGTACTTC; CDR3 protein: CASSDPGTGLETQYF
V gene: TRBV3-1/TRBV3-2; J gene: TRBJ1-1; D gene: -; clone size: -; CDR3 DNA: TGTGCCAGCAGCGCGACAGCGGGACGGACGAACACTGAAGCTTTCTTT; CDR3 protein: CASSATAGRTNTEAFF
V gene: TRBV18; J gene: TRBJ1-5; D gene: TRBD1; clone size: few; CDR3 DNA: TGTGCCAGCTCACGTGGGACAGGGGGTCAGCCCCAGCATTTT; CDR3 protein: CASSRGTGGQPQHF
V gene: TRBV10-1; J gene: TRBJ2-7; D gene: -; clone size: -; CDR3 DNA: TGCGCCAGCAGTGGGAGTCCCTCGGACGAGCAGTACTTC; CDR3 protein: CASSGSPSDEQYF
V gene: TRBV25-1; J gene: TRBJ1-5; D gene: -; clone size: few; CDR3 DNA: TGTGCCAGCAGTGACTACGCCGGGCCCCAGCATTTT; CDR3 protein: CASSDYAGPQHF
V gene: TRBV5-1; J gene: TRBJ1-2; D gene: TRBD1; clone size: -; CDR3 DNA: TGCGCCAGCAGCCTCAGCCGGGACAGGGTAAATGGCTACACCTTC; CDR3 protein: CASSLSRDRVNGYTF
V gene: TRBV5-1; J gene: TRBJ2-1; D gene: TRBD2; clone size: -; CDR3 DNA: TGCGCCAGCAGCTTGGCAACTAGCGGGGGGTATGGCGATGAGCAGTTCTTC; CDR3 protein: CASSLATSGGYGDEQFF
V gene: TRBV15; J gene: TRBJ2-1; D gene: -; clone size: -; CDR3 DNA: TGTGCCACCAGCAGCCGGACAGTGAGCTCCTACAATGAGCAGTTCTTC; CDR3 protein: CATSSRTVSSYNEQFF
V gene: TRBV5-1; J gene: TRBJ2-5; D gene: -; clone size: -; CDR3 DNA: TGCGCCAGCAGCTTGGCGTTCGGTGCGGGGGCAGGGGAGACCCAGTACTTC; CDR3 protein: CASSLAFGAGAGETQYF
V gene: TRBV12-3/TRBV12-4; J gene: TRBJ1-1; D gene: -; clone size: -; CDR3 DNA: TGTGCCAGCAGTTTATCGGGCACTGAAGCTTTCTTT; CDR3 protein: CASSLSGTEAFF
V gene: TRBV6-6; J gene: TRBJ2-1; D gene: -; clone size: once; CDR3 DNA: TGTGCCAGCAGTGGGGGTCTCGGGACTTACAATGAGCAGTTCTTC; CDR3 protein: CASSGGLGTYNEQFF
V gene: TRBV7-2; J gene: TRBJ2-7; D gene: TRBD2; clone size: -; CDR3 DNA: TGTGCCAGCAGCTCTACTAGCGGGGGGGTCTACGAGCAGTACTTC; CDR3 protein: CASSSTSGGVYEQYF
V gene: TRBV14; J gene: TRBJ1-3; D gene: TRBD1; clone size: -; CDR3 DNA: TGTGCCAGCAGCCCCCGACAGGGATCGGGCACCATATATTTT; CDR3 protein: CASSPRQGSGTIYF
V gene: TRBV6-1; J gene: TRBJ1-1; D gene: -; clone size: -; CDR3 DNA: TGTGCCAGCAGTGATCTTGACACTGAAGCTTTCTTT; CDR3 protein: CASSDLDTEAFF
V gene: TRBV6-4; J gene: TRBJ1-1; D gene: TRBD1; clone size: few; CDR3 DNA: TGTGCCAGCAGTGCTACAGGGGATACCTCCTCTGAAGCTTTCTTT; CDR3 protein: CASSATGDTSSEAFF
V gene: TRBV7-9; J gene: TRBJ1-1; D gene: -; clone size: few; CDR3 DNA: TGTGCCAGCAGCTTAGGCGCCTTGAACACTGAAGCTTTCTTT; CDR3 protein: CASSLGALNTEAFF
V gene: TRBV7-2; J gene: TRBJ1-5; D gene: -; clone size: -; CDR3 DNA: TGTGCCAGCAGCTTAGCAGGGGCAGGCAATCAGCCCCAGCATTTT; CDR3 protein: CASSLAGAGNQPQHF
V gene: TRBV19; J gene: TRBJ2-2; D gene: -; clone size: -; CDR3 DNA: TGTGCCAGTAGTATCCAGCGGAACACCGGGGAGCTGTTTTTT; CDR3 protein: CASSIQRNTGELFF
V gene: TRBV6-1; J gene: TRBJ2-5; D gene: -; clone size: -; CDR3 DNA: TGTGCCAGCAGTGAAGGGGGGACTTGGGTGGCCCAGTACTTC; CDR3 protein: CASSEGGTWVAQYF
V gene: TRBV7-9; J gene: TRBJ2-3; D gene: TRBD1; clone size: -; CDR3 DNA: TGTGCCAGCAGCTTAATTGGACAGGGTACAGATACGCAGTATTTT; CDR3 protein: CASSLIGQGTDTQYF
V gene: TRBV5-1; J gene: TRBJ2-7; D gene: TRBD2; clone size: -; CDR3 DNA: TGCGCCAGTGCCCTAGGACTAGCCGGTTCCCATGGCGAGCAGTACTTC; CDR3 protein: CASALGLAGSHGEQYF
V gene: TRBV9; J gene: TRBJ2-3; D gene: TRBD2; clone size: once; CDR3 DNA: TGTGCCAGCAGCGTGGTAAGCGGGGCGGCTGATACGCAGTATTTT; CDR3 protein: CASSVVSGAADTQYF
V gene: TRBV5-1; J gene: TRBJ1-2; D gene: -; clone size: -; CDR3 DNA: TGCGCCAGCAGCTTGATGGTGAAGGGTGGAGGTGGCTACACCTTC; CDR3 protein: CASSLMVKGGGGYTF
V gene: TRBV5-8; J gene: TRBJ2-2; D gene: -; clone size: -; CDR3 DNA: TGTGCCACCCTTCTGGGGCCGCAGAACACCGGGGAGCTGTTTTTT; CDR3 protein: CATLLGPQNTGELFF
V gene: TRBV5-4; J gene: TRBJ1-1; D gene: -; clone size: once; CDR3 DNA: TGTGCCAGCAGCGCCGGGACAAAGAACACTGAAGCTTTCTTT; CDR3 protein: CASSAGTKNTEAFF
V gene: TRBV6-1; J gene: TRBJ1-2; D gene: -; clone size: -; CDR3 DNA: TGTGCCAGCAGTGAACTAGGGGGACGGTCCTATGGCTACACCTTC; CDR3 protein: CASSELGGRSYGYTF
V gene: TRBV7-6; J gene: TRBJ2-7; D gene: TRBD2; clone size: -; CDR3 DNA: TGTGCCAGCAGCTTGGCACTGGGAGGGCCGGAGTTCTTC; CDR3 protein: CASSLALGGPEFF
V gene: TRBV29-1; J gene: TRBJ2-7; D gene: TRBD1; clone size: few; CDR3 DNA: TGCAGCATGAAGGGACAGGGCTACGAGCAGTACTTC; CDR3 protein: CSMKGQGYEQYF